The clone carrying this T cell receptor (beta chain) was seen a few times. Its antigen remains unknown. TCRdb independently ran MiXCR on the 5' RACE reads; one entry per CDR3 protein. This sample has roughly 4,000 distinct CDR3 sequences, with 10% found just once. Time point indicated: sample taken at primary tumor resection. Extraction of whole RNA from tumor, nontumor lung or frozen PBMC preceded unsorted sequencing. This entry is derived from a study of spatial heterogeneity in lung cancer. Study context: The average count in raw reads for each unique TCR and UMI combination exceeded 8.5 appearances. Study results and limitations: One measure, the expanded intratumoral alpha and beta TCR count, tracked tumor mutation counts.

The V end lost 3 bases, the J end lost 0 bases, and 17 bases lay between the germline ends. The length of the CDR3 is 17 residues. The chain employs TRBV12-3 or TRBV12-4 and TRBJ1-1, with unresolved D. This sample comprised lung tumor tissue, obtained at surgery. This receptor was identified in a female donor with early-stage non-small cell lung cancer. CDR3 protein: CASSLRTGWEMNTEAFF. The CDR3 DNA reads as TGTGCCAGCAGTTTGCGCACGGGGTGGGAAATGAACACTGAAGCTTTCTTT.